This is a list of T cell receptor beta chains from one sample in a study of T cell responses to AZD1222 COVID-19 vaccine. Libraries were prepared by immunoSEQ multiplex PCR; TCRdb keeps only in-frame clonotypes and omits some of them. This table has some 200,000 clones, more than 80% appearing once. Material: peripheral blood, obtained 28 days after the second dose of the MenACWY control vaccine. The receptors come from an adult who received the MenACWY meningococcal vaccine as a control. CDR3s include the opening cysteine and the closing phenylalanine or tryptophan. D genes are given only for firm matches. Clone size is stated in some rows and not others, as once, few, many or a class when expanded.

clone_size d_call j_call v_call cdr3_nt cdr3_aa
NA TRBD1 TRBJ1-5 TRBV27 TGTGCCAGCAGTTTATCCTTCGGGACAGGTTTAGGGAATCAGCCCCAGCATTTT CASSLSFGTGLGNQPQHF
NA TRBD2 TRBJ2-3 TRBV19 TGTGCCAGCAAGACTAGCGGGAGCACAGATACGCAGTATTTT CASKTSGSTDTQYF
once NA TRBJ1-6 TRBV5-4 TGTGCCAGCAGCTTGGGCAGTTTAAGCTCCTATAATTCACCCCTCCACTTT CASSLGSLSSYNSPLHF
NA NA TRBJ2-1 TRBV27 TGTGCCAGCAGTCTGACACCTATCTCCTACAATGAGCAGTTCTTC CASSLTPISYNEQFF
NA NA TRBJ1-1 TRBV27 TGTGCCAGCAGTTTACCCGGGAGAAACACTGAAGCTTTCTTT CASSLPGRNTEAFF
NA NA TRBJ2-2 TRBV5-1 TGCGCCAGCAGCTTGGACTGGAACACCGGGGAGCTGTTTTTT CASSLDWNTGELFF
NA TRBD1 TRBJ2-3 TRBV11-3 TGTGCCAGCAGCCGTCGCTCCGGGACAGGGTTGGATACGCAGTATTTT CASSRRSGTGLDTQYF
NA NA TRBJ2-1 TRBV7-3 TGTGCCAGCAAGCCCGAGAGGTCCTACAATGAGCAGTTCTTC CASKPERSYNEQFF
NA NA TRBJ2-3 TRBV7-3 TGTGCCAGCAGCTTAACCGGGGGGCTGTTCACAGATACGCAGTATTTT CASSLTGGLFTDTQYF
NA TRBD1 TRBJ1-6 TRBV30 TGTGCCTGGGCCCCTCGTAGGGGGCAGGGGAATTCACCCCTCCACTTT CAWAPRRGQGNSPLHF
NA NA TRBJ2-2 TRBV10-1 TGCGCCAGCAGCCTAACTAGAGAAACCGGGGAGCTGTTTTTT CASSLTRETGELFF
NA NA TRBJ1-1 TRBV5-1 TGCGCCAGCAGCTTCACTACAGGGTACAACACTGAAGCTTTCTTT CASSFTTGYNTEAFF
NA TRBD1 TRBJ1-5 TRBV24-1 TGTGCCACCAGTGACCCCGGACAGGGGATGCAGCCCCAGCATTTT CATSDPGQGMQPQHF
NA NA TRBJ1-6 TRBV28 TGTGCCAGCAGAGGGGACGTAAGCTCCTATAATTCACCCCTCCACTTT CASRGDVSSYNSPLHF
NA TRBD1 TRBJ1-1 TRBV14 TGTGCCAGCAGCCCGGCGGACAGGGTCACTGAAGCTTTCTTT CASSPADRVTEAFF
NA TRBD1 TRBJ1-5 TRBV7-2 TGTGCCAGCAGCCCGGCCAGGGGGCTCTATAGCAATCAGCCCCAGCATTTT CASSPARGLYSNQPQHF
NA NA TRBJ1-5 TRBV19 TGTGCCAGTAGTCCCCAGGAGGGGGGTTGGGAGCCCCAGCATTTT CASSPQEGGWEPQHF
NA TRBD1 TRBJ2-1 TRBV28 TGTGCCAGCACCACCGTAGTACGGGACAGGTACAATGAGCAGTTCTTC CASTTVVRDRYNEQFF
NA TRBD2 TRBJ2-2 TRBV6-6 TGTGCCAGCAGTCAGGGACTAGCGGGGTGGTACACCGGGGAGCTGTTTTTT CASSQGLAGWYTGELFF
NA TRBD1 TRBJ1-1 TRBV10-3 TGTGCCATCACCAGGACAGGGGGGACGAACACTGAAGCTTTCTTT CAITRTGGTNTEAFF
NA TRBD1 TRBJ2-7 TRBV7-8 TGTGCCAGCAGCCTGGGACAGGGAAGAAGCGAGCAGTACTTC CASSLGQGRSEQYF
NA NA TRBJ2-3 TRBV9 TGTGCCAGCAGCGTAGAGAACAGGGATACGCAGTATTTT CASSVENRDTQYF
NA NA TRBJ2-1 TRBV30 TGTGCCTGGAGTCCTCTGCGTGAGCAGTTCTTC CAWSPLREQFF
NA NA TRBJ1-3 TRBV7-2 TGTGCCAGCAGCTTAGCTGGGGGAAACACCATATATTTT CASSLAGGNTIYF
NA TRBD1 TRBJ1-2 TRBV5-1 TGCGCCAGCAGCCCCGCGACAGGGGCGTGGGGCTACACCTTC CASSPATGAWGYTF
NA TRBD1 TRBJ1-4 TRBV19 TGTGCCAGTAGTAACAGGGGGCGGGCTAATGAAAAACTGTTTTTT CASSNRGRANEKLFF
NA NA TRBJ2-2 TRBV5-1 TGCGCCAGCAGCTTCCCCGGCAGGGAGGCCGGGGAGCTGTTTTTT CASSFPGREAGELFF
NA NA TRBJ1-5 TRBV10-3 TGTGCCATCAGTGGACCACAAAATCAGCCCCAGCATTTT CAISGPQNQPQHF
NA NA TRBJ2-1 TRBV27 TGTGCCAGCAGTTTGAGCTTCGGCGGGAATCTCCCCAATGAGCAGTTCTTC CASSLSFGGNLPNEQFF
NA NA TRBJ1-4 TRBV19 TGTGCCAGTGTAGGGACACGAACTAATGAAAAACTGTTTTTT CASVGTRTNEKLFF
NA NA TRBJ2-7 TRBV19 TGTGCCAGTAGTATCTTTTGGCAGGGAACCTACGAGCAGTACTTC CASSIFWQGTYEQYF
once TRBD1 TRBJ2-3 TRBV29-1 TGCAGCGTTGGCCGGACAGGGGCTCCAGATACGCAGTATTTT CSVGRTGAPDTQYF
once NA TRBJ2-3 TRBV29-1 TGCAGCGGGTCGTGGGATACGCAGTATTTT CSGSWDTQYF